These 23 T cell receptor beta chains were sequenced from one sample in a study of vaccination and CD4 T cells after COVID-19. The Oncomine TCR Beta short-read assay was applied to DNA of cultured CD4+ T cells. Scientists extracted genomic DNA from CD4+ T cells grown in culture. TCRdb analysed the PCR reads with MiXCR anew, one entry per CDR3 protein. The sample shows roughly 9,000 distinct CDR3 sequences, around 35% of them seen only once. Their antigen targets remain unknown. Treatment in this sample: roughly ten-day PBMC culture with coronavirus spike peptide pools or control peptides (ViraFEST assay). Ahead of the COVID-19 pandemic (2011-2018), the CD4+ T cells of the unexposed donor were collected. The sequencing sample was made of CD4+ T cells from blood, cultured in vitro. These receptors were taken from a human donor in good health.

The sample holds one count of this clonotype. This rearrangement joins TRBV5-4 to TRBJ2-7; 13 bases map to TRBD2. Trimming at V came to 3 bases and at J to 6 bases, leaving 9 bases not matched to a gene. CDR3 size: 16 residues. Germline V lookup: CDR1 SGHNT, CDR2 YYREEE (reference sequence). The CDR3 nucleotides are TGTGCCAGCAGCTCCCGACTAGCGGGAGGCTTTCCCGAGCAGTACTTC. Amino acid sequence: CASSSRLAGGFPEQYF.

The genes are TRBV9 and TRBJ2-2; tentatively, D is TRBD2 (6 bases). Per germline, CDR1 SGDLS and CDR2 YYNGEE. The V end lost 0 bases, the J end lost 2 bases, and 14 bases lay between the germline ends. The CDR3 consists of 17 residues. The chain's CDR3 is CASSVGSGGLNTGELFF. The CDR3 DNA is TGTGCCAGCAGCGTAGGTTCTGGCGGACTAAACACCGGGGAGCTGTTTTTT.

V and J are TRBV7-3 and TRBJ2-1, with 10 positions matching TRBD1. Trimming took 4 bases from V and 7 from J; bases not matched to a gene: 7. The CDR3 spans 15 residues. Germline CDR1 and CDR2: SGHTA and FQGTGA. CDR3 sequence (DNA): TGTGCCAGCAGCTCAACGCGGGACAGGGGAAATGAGCAGTTCTTC. It encodes CASSSTRDRGNEQFF.

This clonotype has a handful of counts. The CDR3 nucleotides read TGTGCCAGTAGTATGACAACTCGGACTAGCGGGGTTCGAGAGACCCAGTACTTC. Translated: CASSMTTRTSGVRETQYF. V usage is TRBV19 and J usage is TRBJ2-5; 12 nucleotides agree with TRBD2. Germline loops: CDR1 LNHDA, CDR2 SQIVND (reference sequence). CDR3 length equals 18 residues. The junction had 12 bases not matched to a gene; V was cut back by 3 bases and J by 4 bases.

There are a few counts of this clonotype. V is TRBV6-2 or TRBV6-3 and J is TRBJ2-6; D is undetermined. The CDR3 consists of 14 residues. The V end lost 2 bases, the J end lost 0 bases, and 2 bases lay between the germline ends. CDR1 and CDR2 (germline): MNHEY, SVGEGT. In DNA form, the CDR3 reads TGTGCCAGCAGTTACAGCTCTGGGGCCAACGTCCTGACTTTC. Translating gives CASSYSSGANVLTF.

The chain has TRBV11-2 and TRBJ2-1; 9 nucleotides line up with TRBD1. Unmatched junction bases numbered 6, after V lost 5 bases and J lost 10 bases. There are 13 residues in the CDR3. Germline assignment: CDR1 SGHAT and CDR2 FQNNGV. The CDR3 here is CASSADRGNEQFF. Here the CDR3 DNA reads TGTGCCAGCAGCGCTGACAGGGGGAACGAGCAGTTCTTC. The variable domain in full, with the rest retrieved from reference TRBV11-2 and TRBJ2-1, is EAGVAQSPRYKIIEKRQSVAFWCNPISGHATLYWYQQILGQGPKLLIQFQNNGVVDDSQLPKDRFSAERLKGVDSTLKIQPAKLEDSAVYLCASSADRGNEQFFGPGTRLTVL.

The V call is TRBV30, the J call TRBJ1-2, with TRBD1 as a possible D gene (5 bases). The CDR3 is 16 residues long. Trimming removed 6 bases from V and 0 bases from J, with 20 bases in between. Germline loops: CDR1 GTSNPN, CDR2 SVGIG (reference sequence). CDR3 protein: CACLIPGRKTNYGYTF. The DNA of the CDR3 is TGTGCCTGTTTAATACCGGGGCGGAAAACTAACTATGGCTACACCTTC.

This clonotype was seen more than once but under ten times. CDR3 amino acids: CASSYRDRGDYEQYF. CDR3 sequence (DNA): TGTGCCAGCAGTTACAGAGACAGAGGGGACTACGAGCAGTACTTC. V and J are TRBV6-5 and TRBJ2-7; D possibly uses TRBD1 or TRBD2 (5 bases each). The CDR3 sequence is 15 residues long. Germline-derived CDR1 and CDR2 are MNHEY and SVGAGI. Trimming removed 2 bases from V and 3 bases from J, with 14 bases in between.

This clonotype was seen more than once but under ten times. V gene TRBV20-1 combines with J gene TRBJ2-1; 9 nucleotides align to TRBD2. V was pared by 5 bases and J by 9 bases, with 11 bases of the junction left unmatched. There are 14 residues in the CDR3. CDR1 and CDR2 from the germline V gene are DFQATT and SNEGSKA (reference sequence). CDR3 protein: CSAPSGIASAEQFF. In DNA form, the CDR3 reads TGCAGTGCTCCTAGCGGGATAGCCAGCGCTGAGCAGTTCTTC.

The chain has TRBV10-3 and TRBJ2-7; 9 bases match TRBD1. The germline V gene encodes CDR1 ENHRY and CDR2 SYGVKD. CDR3 length equals 13 residues. V lost 10 bases, J lost 4 bases, and 8 bases stayed unmatched. For the CDR3, the DNA is TGTGCCACCCGGGACAGGGAATATTACGAGCAGTACTTC. This translates into CATRDREYYEQYF.

This clonotype was counted only a few times. V is TRBV6-1 and J is TRBJ2-1, with 9 bases matching TRBD2. Looked up from germline, CDR1 is MNHNS and CDR2 is SASEGT. The CDR3 loop spans 11 amino acids. Trimming took 8 bases from V and 10 from J; bases not matched to a gene: 3. DNA of the CDR3: TGTGCCAGCCGGCGGGGGGGGGAGCAGTTCTTC. Translated, it gives CASRRGGEQFF.

This clonotype came up a few times. J is TRBJ1-5 and V is TRBV20-1, with D possibly matching TRBD1 (5 bases). The CDR3 has 13 amino acids. The V and J ends lost 3 bases and 1 base respectively, with 7 bases between them. Germline values: CDR1 DFQATT, CDR2 SNEGSKA (reference sequence). The CDR3 nucleotides are TGCAGTGCTAGGCGGGACAGCAATCAGCCCCAGCATTTT. Translated, it gives CSARRDSNQPQHF.

This clonotype has just a few counts. The V gene is TRBV6-5, the J gene TRBJ1-2, with a possible D match to TRBD1 (6 bases). V shed 4 bases and J shed 3 bases, with 12 bases lying between them. Germline values: CDR1 MNHEY, CDR2 SVGAGI. This CDR3 contains 14 residues. The CDR3 protein is CASSSTTGYYGYTF. CDR3 nucleotides: TGTGCCAGCAGTTCGACGACAGGTTACTATGGCTACACCTTC.

This clonotype was found a few times. This chain uses TRBV20-1 with TRBJ1-2; D might be TRBD1 (6 bases). V shed 0 bases and J shed 2 bases, with 16 bases lying between them. CDR1 is DFQATT, CDR2 SNEGSKA, per germline (reference sequence). The CDR3 spans 16 residues. CDR3 nucleotides: TGCAGTGCTAGAGAGTACGGGACACAAGTAAACTATGGCTACACCTTC. This translates into CSAREYGTQVNYGYTF.

This clonotype was recorded a few times. V usage is TRBV28 and J usage is TRBJ1-5, with 7 bases matching TRBD1. Germline CDR1 MDHEN, CDR2 SYDVKM. CDR3 size: 14 residues. Trimming took 8 bases from V and 4 from J; bases not matched to a gene: 8. The CDR3 sequence: CASLTGMRNQPQHF. The DNA for the CDR3 is TGTGCCAGCCTGACAGGGATGAGGAATCAGCCCCAGCATTTT.

The rearrangement uses TRBV27 and TRBJ2-1; 14 bases are shared with TRBD2. The CDR3 is 15 residues long. The ends lost 5 bases at V and 8 bases at J; junction bases unmatched: 5. Germline CDR1 is MNHEY and CDR2 is SMNVEV (reference sequence). The CDR3 here is CASSMTSGRADEQFF. The CDR3, as DNA: TGTGCCAGCAGTATGACTAGCGGGAGGGCGGATGAGCAGTTCTTC.

This sequence joins TRBV19 and TRBJ1-5; D is unresolved. The length of the CDR3 is 13 residues. Deletions cut 7 bases from V and 4 bases from J, with 11 bases between. Germline values: CDR1 LNHDA, CDR2 SQIVND (reference sequence). The CDR3 sequence: CASNIVKNQPQHF. The CDR3 DNA reads as TGTGCCAGTAATATTGTGAAGAATCAGCCCCAGCATTTT.

The chain links TRBV20-1 to TRBJ1-5, with D perhaps matching TRBD1 (6 bases). Trimming stripped 3 bases from V and 0 bases from J, with 15 bases between. CDR1 is DFQATT and CDR2 is SNEGSKA in the germline V gene (reference sequence). This CDR3 has 16 amino acids. The CDR3 nucleotides read TGCAGTGCTAGCATAGGGGGGATCGATAGCAATCAGCCCCAGCATTTT. Protein sequence: CSASIGGIDSNQPQHF.

The rearrangement uses TRBV19 and TRBJ1-5; D is unclear. The length of the CDR3 is 15 residues. Germline-derived CDR1 and CDR2 are LNHDA and SQIVND (reference sequence). V lost 1 base to trimming and J lost 2 bases, with 9 bases between them. CDR3 nucleotide sequence: TGTGCCAGTAGTATAGTGTACAGACGCAATCAGCCCCAGCATTTT. As protein: CASSIVYRRNQPQHF.

This clonotype was seen once. V is TRBV27 and J is TRBJ2-7; D might be TRBD2 (5 bases). CDR3 size: 14 residues. Germline CDR1 is MNHEY and CDR2 is SMNVEV (reference sequence). The ends were cut back, 2 bases at V and 11 bases at J, with 19 bases in the middle. The CDR3 region is CASSLRGNGPGKYF. The CDR3, as DNA: TGTGCCAGCAGTTTACGAGGGAATGGCCCCGGGAAGTACTTC.

This clonotype was seen a handful of times. This chain joins TRBV5-1 and TRBJ2-5; 7 bases match TRBD2. The CDR3 length is 15 residues. From germline, CDR1 is SGHRS and CDR2 YFSETQ. Losses at the gene ends were 4 bases for V and 2 bases for J; bases not matched to a gene: 8. The CDR3 loop is CASSLPSGPQETQYF. The CDR3 nucleotides are TGCGCCAGCAGCCTCCCTAGCGGCCCTCAAGAGACCCAGTACTTC.

The V and J genes are TRBV20-1 and TRBJ2-2, with 12 bases lining up with TRBD1. In germline, CDR1 is DFQATT, CDR2 SNEGSKA (reference sequence). Losses at the gene ends were 6 bases for V and 4 bases for J; bases not matched to a gene: 3. This CDR3 spans 14 amino acids. CDR3 amino acids: CSAGTGGITGELFF. CDR3 DNA: TGCAGTGCCGGGACAGGGGGCATCACCGGGGAGCTGTTTTTT.

This clonotype turned up a few times. V is TRBV6-2 or TRBV6-3 and J is TRBJ2-5, with D possibly matching TRBD1 (5 bases). The CDR3 is 15 residues long. V was clipped by 2 bases and J by 2 bases, with 12 bases between them. CDR1 and CDR2 (germline): MNHEY, SVGEGT. CDR3 loop: CASSYGRAEQETQYF. The CDR3 nucleotides are TGTGCCAGCAGTTACGGCAGGGCGGAACAAGAGACCCAGTACTTC.